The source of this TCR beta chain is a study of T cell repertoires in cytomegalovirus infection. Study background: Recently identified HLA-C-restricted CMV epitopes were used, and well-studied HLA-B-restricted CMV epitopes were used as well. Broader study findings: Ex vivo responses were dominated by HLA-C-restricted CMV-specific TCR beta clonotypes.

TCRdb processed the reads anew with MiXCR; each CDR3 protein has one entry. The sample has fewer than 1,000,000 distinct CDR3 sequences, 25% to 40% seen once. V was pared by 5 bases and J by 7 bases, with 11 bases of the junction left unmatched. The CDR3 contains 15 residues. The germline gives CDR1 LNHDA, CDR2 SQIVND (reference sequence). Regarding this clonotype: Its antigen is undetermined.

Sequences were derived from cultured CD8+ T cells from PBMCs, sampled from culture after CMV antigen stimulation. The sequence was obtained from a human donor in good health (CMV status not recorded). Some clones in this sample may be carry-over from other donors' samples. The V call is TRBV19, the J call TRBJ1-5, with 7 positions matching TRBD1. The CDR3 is CASSGRRGRDQPQHF. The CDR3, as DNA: TGTGCCAGTAGTGGCCGGAGGGGGCGAGACCAGCCCCAGCATTTT. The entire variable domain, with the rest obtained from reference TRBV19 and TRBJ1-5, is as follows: DGGITQSPKYLFRKEGQNVTLSCEQNLNHDAMYWYRQDPGQGLRLIYYSQIVNDFQKGDIAEGYSVSREKKESFPLTVTSAQKNPTAFYLCASSGRRGRDQPQHFGDGTRLSIL.